Listed below are T cell receptor beta chains from one sample, sequenced in a study of regulatory T cells in long-lasting Graves disease. MiXCR was run by TCRdb on the multiplex PCR reads, yielding one entry per CDR3 protein. The sample records about 620,000 distinct CDR3 sequences, approximately 15% being singletons. This same sample was also taken into another study, of T cells in Graves' hyperthyroidism and ophthalmopathy.

This sample comprised peripheral blood mononuclear cells (PBMCs), obtained at new diagnosis, from a patient treated with antithyroid drugs. These receptors were collected from a woman aged 30 to 39 with Graves disease. Each CDR3 is given with its conserved first and last residue. D genes are given only for firm matches.

v_call: TRBV15; d_call: -; j_call: TRBJ2-7; cdr3_aa: CATSNWVVGDEQYF
v_call: TRBV6-1; d_call: -; j_call: TRBJ2-7; cdr3_aa: CASSEPGKWYEQYF
v_call: TRBV30; d_call: TRBD1; j_call: TRBJ2-7; cdr3_aa: CAWSIGTGAPRAVF
v_call: TRBV2; d_call: -; j_call: TRBJ2-7; cdr3_aa: CASRAEAGSSYEQYF
v_call: TRBV7-9; d_call: -; j_call: TRBJ1-3; cdr3_aa: CTSSLTGNLGNTIYF
v_call: TRBV2; d_call: -; j_call: TRBJ2-7; cdr3_aa: CASMGGAGELYF
v_call: TRBV6-1; d_call: -; j_call: TRBJ2-1; cdr3_aa: CASSAVSNEQFF
v_call: TRBV7-9; d_call: -; j_call: TRBJ1-5; cdr3_aa: CASSLGGGEQPQHF
v_call: TRBV6-1; d_call: TRBD2; j_call: TRBJ2-3; cdr3_aa: CASSELDGRSTDTQYF
v_call: TRBV6-5; d_call: -; j_call: TRBJ2-2; cdr3_aa: CASSYSSRGGLTGELFF
v_call: TRBV14; d_call: -; j_call: TRBJ2-7; cdr3_aa: CASSQDWDGYEQYF
v_call: TRBV2; d_call: -; j_call: TRBJ1-5; cdr3_aa: CASSKFVQPQHF
v_call: TRBV10-3; d_call: -; j_call: TRBJ1-6; cdr3_aa: CAISESQGSNSPLHF
v_call: TRBV5-1; d_call: TRBD1; j_call: TRBJ2-1; cdr3_aa: CASSLGLAGTGQYNEQFF
v_call: TRBV7-2; d_call: -; j_call: TRBJ1-3; cdr3_aa: CASSSGQGRNTIYF
v_call: TRBV2; d_call: TRBD2; j_call: TRBJ2-7; cdr3_aa: CASRLAGIPTYEQYF
v_call: TRBV2; d_call: TRBD1; j_call: TRBJ1-1; cdr3_aa: CASRKGQEDTEAFF
v_call: TRBV7-6; d_call: TRBD2; j_call: TRBJ2-1; cdr3_aa: CASSPGLAEYYNEQFF
v_call: TRBV3-1; d_call: -; j_call: TRBJ1-5; cdr3_aa: CASSQGAGMGQPQHF
v_call: TRBV12-3/TRBV12-4; d_call: -; j_call: TRBJ1-3; cdr3_aa: CASSLNTIYF
v_call: TRBV3-1; d_call: -; j_call: TRBJ2-3; cdr3_aa: CASSRLGGTDTQYF
v_call: TRBV18; d_call: -; j_call: TRBJ1-2; cdr3_aa: CASSPAQTDYGYTF
v_call: TRBV5-5; d_call: -; j_call: TRBJ1-5; cdr3_aa: CASSSRPSGNQPQHF
v_call: TRBV7-9; d_call: -; j_call: TRBJ2-3; cdr3_aa: CASSLGSVAYHLDTQYF
v_call: TRBV19; d_call: TRBD1; j_call: TRBJ2-1; cdr3_aa: CASSIRDRDNNEQFF
v_call: TRBV2; d_call: -; j_call: TRBJ1-4; cdr3_aa: CASTFRAFGEKLFF
v_call: TRBV28; d_call: TRBD1; j_call: TRBJ2-4; cdr3_aa: CASSSWDRGNIQYF
v_call: TRBV11-3; d_call: TRBD2; j_call: TRBJ2-3; cdr3_aa: CAWSRLTSGSSTDTQYF
v_call: TRBV28; d_call: TRBD1; j_call: TRBJ1-4; cdr3_aa: CASSLQGATNEKLFF
v_call: TRBV2; d_call: -; j_call: TRBJ1-5; cdr3_aa: CASSDGWMVGNQPQHF
v_call: TRBV28; d_call: -; j_call: TRBJ2-6; cdr3_aa: CASGAGGGAGANVLTF
v_call: TRBV5-5; d_call: -; j_call: TRBJ2-7; cdr3_aa: CASSLYAGYEQYF
v_call: TRBV6-2/TRBV6-3; d_call: -; j_call: TRBJ2-7; cdr3_aa: CASSLFSENEQYF
v_call: TRBV18; d_call: -; j_call: TRBJ1-5; cdr3_aa: CASSPPEERGNQPQHF
v_call: TRBV6-1; d_call: TRBD2; j_call: TRBJ2-5; cdr3_aa: CASNAGGPGQTQYF
v_call: TRBV6-9; d_call: -; j_call: TRBJ2-2; cdr3_aa: CASSYSNGGTGELFF
v_call: TRBV19; d_call: -; j_call: TRBJ2-1; cdr3_aa: CASTKDFYNEQFF
v_call: TRBV5-1; d_call: TRBD1; j_call: TRBJ2-7; cdr3_aa: CASSLSGQRYEQYF
v_call: TRBV30; d_call: -; j_call: TRBJ1-1; cdr3_aa: CAWTSRFLNTEAFF
v_call: TRBV3-1; d_call: -; j_call: TRBJ1-5; cdr3_aa: CASSQGTAISQPQHF
v_call: TRBV19; d_call: -; j_call: TRBJ1-3; cdr3_aa: CASSLGDNRNTIYF
v_call: TRBV28; d_call: -; j_call: TRBJ1-1; cdr3_aa: CASPPAGHFMNTEAFF
v_call: TRBV5-1; d_call: -; j_call: TRBJ2-1; cdr3_aa: CASSVTVADEQFF
v_call: TRBV11-2; d_call: TRBD2; j_call: TRBJ2-5; cdr3_aa: CASSPARTSGEETQYF
v_call: TRBV7-9; d_call: TRBD1; j_call: TRBJ2-5; cdr3_aa: CASSLGTGVRETQYF
v_call: TRBV27; d_call: TRBD2; j_call: TRBJ2-3; cdr3_aa: CASRGTSGIDTQYF
v_call: TRBV7-8; d_call: -; j_call: TRBJ2-4; cdr3_aa: CASSPARGNQYIQYF
v_call: TRBV12-3/TRBV12-4; d_call: -; j_call: TRBJ1-5; cdr3_aa: CASRGQSRDQPQHF
v_call: TRBV20-1; d_call: TRBD2; j_call: TRBJ2-1; cdr3_aa: CSAVAGGSYNEQFF
v_call: TRBV9; d_call: -; j_call: TRBJ2-2; cdr3_aa: CASSVEGINTGELFF
v_call: TRBV18; d_call: -; j_call: TRBJ1-4; cdr3_aa: CASSPLPTGEKLFF
v_call: TRBV24-1; d_call: -; j_call: TRBJ2-2; cdr3_aa: CATSWTNTGELFF
v_call: TRBV5-1; d_call: -; j_call: TRBJ1-4; cdr3_aa: CASSSGTVDEKLFF
v_call: TRBV2; d_call: TRBD2; j_call: TRBJ2-5; cdr3_aa: CASSTSGETQYF